This T cell receptor (beta chain) was found in a study of regulatory and conventional T cells in RAG deficiency. Turning to this clone: The antigen remains unidentified.

Germline CDR1 is SGHRS and CDR2 is YFSETQ. Trimming shortened V by 10 bases and J by 1 base, and 17 bases separated the two germline ends. The CDR3 extends over 14 amino acids. Here immunoSEQ multiplex PCR was the method, and the copy in TCRdb shows in-frame clones only, minus some. The sample lists 30,000 to 35,000 clones, roughly three quarters seen once, with 3% to 3.5% in the top ten. Study-wide findings and caveats: Shorter CDR3s in all patient subsets; >85% Treg-Tconv overlap in Omenn. RAG-deficient patients showed markedly lower Shannon entropy and higher Simpson indices than control T-cell subsets. Omenn CD25-high CD127-low cells may be activated cells, not true Tregs.

The sorted conventional CD4+ T cells were CD25-low and CD127-high, with genomic DNA sequenced. The same data also went into a second study, on regulatory T cells. That work adds: The primer mix had 52 TRBV and 13 TRBJ primers. Skewed V and J usage and few unique V-J pairs marked patient repertoires, most in Tregs.

This TCR was sampled from a human donor in good health. Material: CD4+ effector T cells sorted from blood. The J gene is TRBJ1-1, the V gene TRBV5-1; D is perhaps TRBD1 (5 bases). The CDR3 is CACGRGLPNTEAFF. The CDR3, as DNA: TGCGCCTGCGGACGGGGGTTGCCGAACACTGAAGCTTTCTTT. The full variable domain, its missing parts supplied by reference TRBV5-1 and TRBJ1-1, is KAGVTQTPRYLIKTRGQQVTLSCSPISGHRSVSWYQQTPGQGLQFLFEYFSETQRNKGNFPGRFSGRQFSNSRSEMNVSTLELGDSALYLCACGRGLPNTEAFFGQGTRLTVV.